What follows are 18 T cell receptor beta chains derived from one specimen sequenced in a study of blood T cell repertoires in COVID-19. The table came from immunoSEQ multiplex PCR; TCRdb's copy has only in-frame clones and leaves some out. The profile shows over 100,000 clones, 84% of them singletons. The sequencing sample was made of peripheral blood. These receptors were obtained from a man between 35 and 55 years old with active or convalescent COVID-19.

The V gene is TRBV18, the J gene TRBJ1-2, with 10 bases aligning to TRBD1. Trimming removed 6 bases from V and 2 bases from J; junction bases left unmatched: 6. The CDR3 runs to 15 residues. The germline V gene encodes CDR1 KGHSH and CDR2 LQKENI. CDR3 protein: CASSSRDRGNYGYTF. The CDR3 nucleotides are TGTGCCAGCTCCTCCAGGGACAGGGGAAACTATGGCTACACCTTC.

The rearrangement joins TRBV6-4 to TRBJ1-3, with D possibly TRBD1 on 6 matching bases. This CDR3 comprises 16 residues. Trimming took 7 bases from V and 0 from J, leaving 16 bases between them. Germline values: CDR1 MRHNA, CDR2 SNTAGT. The CDR3, as DNA: TGTGCCAGCACCCCCTCCCAGACAGGCTCTGGAAACACCATATATTTT. Protein product: CASTPSQTGSGNTIYF.

The chain employs TRBV20-1 and TRBJ1-1; TRBD1 matches 9 bases. This CDR3 is built from 14 residues. Germline CDR1 DFQATT, CDR2 SNEGSKA (reference sequence). J gave up 3 bases and V 3 bases, and 5 bases lay outside the gene matches. The CDR3 sequence: CSASGGQGYTEAFF. The CDR3 DNA reads as TGCAGTGCTAGTGGGGGACAGGGATACACTGAAGCTTTCTTT.

The chain combines TRBV12-3 or TRBV12-4 with TRBJ2-2; D gene ambiguous. This CDR3 has 11 amino acids. V was clipped by 6 bases and J by 4 bases, with 3 bases between them. Here the CDR3 DNA reads TGTGCCAGCAGACTCACCGGGGAGCTGTTTTTT. This translates into CASRLTGELFF.

The V call is TRBV7-3, the J call TRBJ2-3, with 8 bases that match TRBD1. The CDR3 spans 14 residues. The V segment lost 4 bases and the J segment 6 bases; nucleotides outside the gene matches: 6. The germline gives CDR1 SGHTA, CDR2 FQGTGA. CDR3 sequence (DNA): TGTGCCAGCAGCTCCACAGGGGGGAGGGATACGCAGTATTTT. It codes for CASSSTGGRDTQYF.

This chain uses TRBV3-1 (or the pseudogene TRBV3-2) with TRBJ1-2; 10 bases map to TRBD1. The CDR3 runs 16 residues. Per germline, CDR1 LGHDT and CDR2 YNNKEL (reference sequence). Trimming cost V 1 base and J 6 bases; bases outside gene matches: 8. CDR3 DNA: TGTGCCAGCAGCCAAGGGGGACAGGGGACGAACCATGGCTACACCTTC. It is translated as CASSQGGQGTNHGYTF.

The table lists this clone with a count of one. The chain recombines TRBV7-2 with TRBJ2-2; 7 bases are a match to TRBD1. The CDR3 has 14 residues. V gave up 4 bases and J gave up 6 bases; unmatched junction bases: 5. Per the germline V gene, CDR1 is SGHTA and CDR2 is FQGNSA. The CDR3 bases are TGTGCCAGCAGCTCCGGACAGGTCCCCGGGGAGCTGTTTTTT. Its protein product is CASSSGQVPGELFF.

The chain recombines TRBV18 with TRBJ2-7; D might be TRBD2 (5 bases). The CDR3 has 14 amino acids. V was cut by 2 bases and J by 2 bases, with 10 bases left in between. CDR1 and CDR2 from the germline V gene are KGHSH and LQKENI. In DNA, the CDR3 is TGTGCCAGCTCACCAGAGGGTGGAACCTACGAGCAGTACTTC. Residues: CASSPEGGTYEQYF.

V usage is TRBV2 and J usage is TRBJ2-2; D might be TRBD2 (6 bases). Per the germline V gene, CDR1 is SNHLY and CDR2 is FYNNEI. V was clipped by 6 bases and J by 1 base, with 15 bases between them. The CDR3 spans 16 residues. CDR3 amino acids: CASRRGTAGNTGELFF. The CDR3 nucleotides read TGTGCCAGCAGGCGCGGGACCGCGGGGAACACCGGGGAGCTGTTTTTT.

This clone came up many times. The CDR3 region is CSASDFGSYGYTF. In DNA, the CDR3 is TGCAGTGCTAGTGATTTCGGTTCATATGGCTACACCTTC. The V gene is TRBV20-1, the J gene TRBJ1-2; no definite D call. The CDR3 has 13 residues. Germline V gene sequence: CDR1 DFQATT, CDR2 SNEGSKA (reference sequence). V was shortened by 3 bases and J by 5 bases, with 13 bases between the two germline ends.

This clone came up once. CDR3 sequence: CASSLADRGGGTQYF. The CDR3 DNA follows: TGTGCCAGCAGCTTAGCGGACAGGGGAGGAGGTACGCAGTATTTT. The V and J genes are TRBV7-2 and TRBJ2-3, with TRBD1 matching 9 bases. The trim removed 0 bases at V and 8 bases at J, leaving 6 bases unmatched. This CDR3 is built from 15 residues. CDR1 and CDR2 (germline): SGHTA, FQGNSA.

This rearrangement joins TRBV7-7 to TRBJ2-1, with a possible D match to TRBD2 (6 bases). CDR1 and CDR2 from the germline V gene are SSHAT and FNYEAQ (reference sequence). The V end lost 3 bases, the J end lost 6 bases, and 12 bases lay between the germline ends. The CDR3 totals 14 residues. This chain's CDR3 is CASSFGTSPNEQFF. The CDR3 DNA follows: TGTGCCAGCAGCTTTGGGACTTCACCCAATGAGCAGTTCTTC.

CDR3 loop: CATAAGTPGLAGAYNEQFF. CDR3 sequence (DNA): TGTGCCACGGCTGCCGGGACACCAGGACTAGCGGGGGCCTACAATGAGCAGTTCTTC. The chain has TRBV19 and TRBJ2-1, with 13 bases fitting TRBD2. J gave up 2 bases and V 10 bases, and 17 bases lay outside the gene matches. Germline CDR1 and CDR2: LNHDA and SQIVND (reference sequence). The CDR3 totals 19 residues. Using reference TRBV19 and TRBJ2-1 for the parts outside the CDR3, the full variable domain is DGGITQSPKYLFRKEGQNVTLSCEQNLNHDAMYWYRQDPGQGLRLIYYSQIVNDFQKGDIAEGYSVSREKKESFPLTVTSAQKNPTAFYLCATAAGTPGLAGAYNEQFFGPGTRLTVL.

The V gene is TRBV7-3, the J gene TRBJ1-1; D is undetermined. Germline loops: CDR1 SGHTA, CDR2 FQGTGA. Trimming removed 1 base from V and 4 bases from J, with 13 bases in between. The CDR3 is 15 amino acids. DNA for the CDR3: TGTGCCAGCAGCTTAATGGAGGGAAGAGTCACTGAAGCTTTCTTT. Its protein product is CASSLMEGRVTEAFF.

The chain combines TRBV5-4 with TRBJ1-2; a weak D match, TRBD1 (6 bases). The CDR3 runs 14 residues. V was clipped by 7 bases and J by 5 bases, with 18 bases between them. The germline V gene has CDR1 SGHNT and CDR2 YYREEE (reference sequence). The CDR3 DNA sequence: TGTGCCAGCCACATCGGGGGGCAAGGGTATGGCTACACCTTC. It translates to CASHIGGQGYGYTF. The variable domain in full, with the rest retrieved from reference TRBV5-4 and TRBJ1-2, is ETGVTQSPTHLIKTRGQQVTLRCSSQSGHNTVSWYQQALGQGPQFIFQYYREEENGRGNFPPRFSGLQFPNYSSELNVNALELDDSALYLCASHIGGQGYGYTFGSGTRLTVV.

This clone was observed once. This chain links TRBV4-2 with TRBJ1-1; no reliable D call. This CDR3 has 15 amino acids. Germline-derived CDR1 and CDR2 are LGHNA and YNFKEQ. Trimming took off 4 bases at V and 11 bases at J, with 23 bases between the two ends. CDR3 region: CASSPSIGLRITAFF. In DNA form, the CDR3 reads TGTGCCAGCAGCCCGTCGATCGGACTGAGAATTACGGCTTTCTTT.

The J gene is TRBJ2-7, the V gene TRBV15; D is perhaps TRBD1 (6 bases). Trimming removed 0 bases from V and 5 bases from J, with 14 bases in between. The CDR3 has 15 residues. Per germline, CDR1 LNHNV and CDR2 YYDKDF (reference sequence). The CDR3: CATSRDLAGAHEQYF. The CDR3 DNA reads as TGTGCCACCAGCAGAGATCTCGCAGGGGCCCACGAGCAGTACTTC.

This rearrangement joins TRBV27 to TRBJ2-7; 7 bases fit TRBD2. CDR1 is MNHEY and CDR2 is SMNVEV in the germline V gene (reference sequence). The length of the CDR3 is 15 residues. Losses at the gene ends were 1 base for V and 3 bases for J; bases not matched to a gene: 6. Written as DNA, the CDR3 is TGTGCCAGCAGTTTATTATCAGGGAGGGACTACGAGCAGTACTTC. Protein sequence: CASSLLSGRDYEQYF.